This TCR beta chain appears in the sequencing data of a study of blood T cell repertoires in COVID-19. Across the study: Acute and convalescent COVID-19 samples came from the United States, Italy and Spain. Sample material is recorded as cDNA or gDNA derived from T cells, B-cell-depleted T cells, or PBMCs.

Authors' methods: Nucleated cell counts were estimated from reference gene primer amplification. Clones were sequenced by immunoSEQ multiplex PCR, and TCRdb holds only the in-frame ones, with some missing. For V, J and clone size, that table is used; D and trimming come from the DNA. The table shows hundreds of thousands of clones, with roughly 87% occurring only once. CDR1 and CDR2 from the germline V gene are PRHDT and FYEKMQ (reference sequence). V shed 4 bases and J 6 bases; nucleotides not matched to a gene: 9. The CDR3 extends over 15 amino acids. This rearrangement joins TRBV13 to TRBJ1-2; TRBD1 aligns across 9 bases. Sequencing input: peripheral blood. This sequence originates from a man between 18 and 35 years old with active or convalescent COVID-19. CDR3 sequence reads: CASSWPTGGGNGYTF. The CDR3 DNA reads as TGTGCCAGCAGCTGGCCGACAGGGGGTGGTAATGGCTACACCTTC.